These T cell receptor beta chains were read from a single sample in a study of blood T cell repertoires in COVID-19. Using immunoSEQ multiplex PCR, the repertoire was profiled, and TCRdb retains in-frame clones only, with some absent. In the table there are more than 85,000 clones, 92% of which are singletons. The sample consisted of peripheral blood. The receptor set was obtained from a woman aged 45 to 65 with COVID-19, enrolled during active disease. CDR3s include the opening cysteine and the closing phenylalanine or tryptophan. D genes are given only for firm matches. Only some rows state a clone size, as once, few, many or a class for expanded clones.

j_call v_call clone_size d_call cdr3_nt cdr3_aa
TRBJ1-1 TRBV15 - - TGTGCCACCCATGGCGGAAACACTGAAGCTTTCTTT CATHGGNTEAFF
TRBJ1-1 TRBV18 - - TGTGCCAGCTCACCAACGGGGGGAGAAAAAGCTCCTTTCTTT CASSPTGGEKAPFF
TRBJ1-2 TRBV25-1 few - TGTGCCAGCAGTGAGGGGCAGGGGCTAACCCCCACCTTC CASSEGQGLTPTF
TRBJ1-5 TRBV6-6 - - TGTGCCAGCAGTTACTCCACAGGGTACAATCAGCCCCAGCATTTT CASSYSTGYNQPQHF
TRBJ1-1 TRBV19 - TRBD1 TGTGCCAGCACGGACAGGCCCAACACTGAAGCTTTCTTT CASTDRPNTEAFF
TRBJ1-1 TRBV5-6 - - TGTGCCAGCAGCCTGTCAGGGCTGGGATTTGAAGCTTTCTTT CASSLSGLGFEAFF
TRBJ2-2 TRBV3-1/TRBV3-2 - TRBD2 TGTGCCAGCAGCCTTACTAGCGGGGTAATGGGCACCGGGGAGCTGTTTTTT CASSLTSGVMGTGELFF
TRBJ2-7 TRBV7-8 - - TGTGCCAGCAGCTTAGCGCCGGGCGGGGGCCTTTACGAGCAGTACTTC CASSLAPGGGLYEQYF
TRBJ1-1 TRBV19 - TRBD1 TGTGCCGGAAGACAGGGAACGAACACTGAAGCTTTCTTT CAGRQGTNTEAFF
TRBJ1-2 TRBV9 once - TGTGCCAGCAGCGTAGGAATGCGGCAGGGCTATGGCTACACCTTC CASSVGMRQGYGYTF
TRBJ2-7 TRBV9 - - TGTGCCAGCAGCCCGAGCTCTAGCTACGAGCAGTACTTC CASSPSSSYEQYF
TRBJ2-2 TRBV3-1/TRBV3-2 - TRBD2 TGTGCCAGCAGCCAAATCGTTCAGCGGGGGCCCTACTTGAACACCGGGGAGCTGTTTTTT CASSQIVQRGPYLNTGELFF
TRBJ1-3 TRBV30 few - TGTGCCTGGAGTGTTCGCGGGGGGCAAGGAAACACCATATATTTT CAWSVRGGQGNTIYF
TRBJ2-1 TRBV19 - TRBD2 TGTGCCAGTAGTAACCGCGGGGGGGCTTTTAATGAGCAGTTCTTC CASSNRGGAFNEQFF
TRBJ2-7 TRBV30 - - TGTGCCTGGAGTGTACGGACTCTTGACCTCTCCTACGAGCAGTACTTC CAWSVRTLDLSYEQYF
TRBJ2-3 TRBV9 - - TGTGCCAGCAGCGTAGAGGGGTTAGCTATGAATACGCAGTATTTT CASSVEGLAMNTQYF
TRBJ2-5 TRBV19 - TRBD2 TGTGCCAGTAGTATAGAAACTTCGACTAGCGCAGAGACCCAGTACTTC CASSIETSTSAETQYF
TRBJ2-6 TRBV7-9 - TRBD1 TGTGCCAGCAGCCAGGACAGGGGGCCAGGGGCCAACGTCCTGACTTTC CASSQDRGPGANVLTF
TRBJ2-3 TRBV5-1 - TRBD1 TGCGCCAGCAGCTTCTGGACAGGGGGTACAGATACGCAGTATTTT CASSFWTGGTDTQYF
TRBJ1-2 TRBV27 - - TGTGCCAGCAGTTACCGTCAGGGGAGTATGGATGGCTACACCTTC CASSYRQGSMDGYTF
TRBJ1-6 TRBV6-2/TRBV6-3 - - TGTGCCAGCAGTTACTCGAATGGGGGCGCCTATAATTCACCCCTCCACTTT CASSYSNGGAYNSPLHF
TRBJ2-3 TRBV10-3 - - TGTGCCATCAGCCGAGACAGGAGGACAGATACGCAGTATTTT CAISRDRRTDTQYF
TRBJ1-1 TRBV6-5 - TRBD1 TGTGCCAGCAGTTTCGGACAGGGAAGCACTGAAGCTTTCTTT CASSFGQGSTEAFF
TRBJ1-4 TRBV28 - - TGTGCCAGCAGTTGGTCAGAAAATGAAAAACTGTTTTTT CASSWSENEKLFF
TRBJ2-5 TRBV7-8 - TRBD2 TGTGCCAGCAGCCTTAGCGGGGGGGCCTGGGAGACCCAGTACTTC CASSLSGGAWETQYF
TRBJ2-1 TRBV7-3 - - TGTGCCAGCAGCCTCTATTCAGGGAATGAGCAGTTCTTC CASSLYSGNEQFF
TRBJ2-3 TRBV12-5 - TRBD2 TGTGCTAGTGGTAATCCGGGACTAGGGGCGGATACGCAGTATTTT CASGNPGLGADTQYF
TRBJ1-5 TRBV9 - TRBD1 TGTGCCAGCAGCGTAGGCAGGGGGCGAGAGCCCCAGCATTTT CASSVGRGREPQHF
TRBJ2-7 TRBV5-1 - TRBD1 TGCGCCAGCAGTATTACAGGGGGTAGCTACGAGCAGTACTTC CASSITGGSYEQYF
TRBJ2-3 TRBV9 - TRBD2 TGTGCCAGCAGCGTGAGCGGGGGGCCAACCGATACGCAGTATTTT CASSVSGGPTDTQYF
TRBJ2-3 TRBV11-2 - TRBD1 TGTGCCAGCAGCTCAAAGACAGGGCCGAGCACAGATACGCAGTATTTT CASSSKTGPSTDTQYF
TRBJ1-2 TRBV2 - - TGTGCCAGCAGCTTTGTCTATGGCTACACCTTC CASSFVYGYTF
TRBJ1-2 TRBV6-2/TRBV6-3 - - TGTGCCAGCAGTTTATTTTTGGCCATCTATGGCTACACCTTC CASSLFLAIYGYTF
TRBJ2-4 TRBV3-1/TRBV3-2 - - TGTGCCAGCAGCCATGAGGGGGTAGCCAAAAACATTCAGTACTTC CASSHEGVAKNIQYF
TRBJ2-2 TRBV18 - - TGTGCCAGCTCACCTGACACCCGTCTGAACACCGGGGAGCTGTTTTTT CASSPDTRLNTGELFF
TRBJ1-1 TRBV25-1 - - TGTGCCAGCAGTGAGGCGAACACTGAAGCTTTCTTT CASSEANTEAFF
TRBJ1-2 TRBV19 - TRBD1 TGTGCCAGTAGTTTTTTCCGGGACAGGGGGCTTGTCTATGGCTACACCTTC CASSFFRDRGLVYGYTF
TRBJ1-5 TRBV19 - - TGTGCCAGTAATCCAATTGGGTCAGGGGAGAGCCCGCCCCAGCATTTT CASNPIGSGESPPQHF
TRBJ1-1 TRBV19 once - TGTGCCAGTAATTTCGACAGAGAAGCTTTCTTT CASNFDREAFF
TRBJ2-1 TRBV11-2 - - TGTGCCAGCAGCGTCCTCCAAGGAGGGGTGGGTGAGCAGTTCTTC CASSVLQGGVGEQFF
TRBJ1-2 TRBV5-1 - TRBD1 TGCGCCAGCAGCCCAGGTGGGACAGCAGCTAACTATGGCTACACCTTC CASSPGGTAANYGYTF
TRBJ2-1 TRBV30 - TRBD2 TGTGCCGGGGATTCGGCGGGGGGTTACAATGAGCAGTTCTTC CAGDSAGGYNEQFF
TRBJ1-2 TRBV30 - - TGTGCCTGGAGACAACTTCGGGACATAGACTATGGCTACACCTTC CAWRQLRDIDYGYTF
TRBJ1-5 TRBV6-2/TRBV6-3 once - TGTGCCAGCAGTTACCTACAGGGAGATCAGCCCCAGCATTTT CASSYLQGDQPQHF
TRBJ1-3 TRBV23-1 few - TGCGCCAGCAGTCAACGGCAGGGGAGCTCTGGAAACACCATATATTTT CASSQRQGSSGNTIYF
TRBJ1-1 TRBV3-1/TRBV3-2 - - TGTGCCAGCAGCCAAACAAGATCGAACACTGAAGCTTTCTTT CASSQTRSNTEAFF
TRBJ1-6 TRBV19 - TRBD1 TGTGCCAGTGGGACAGTCCCAAATTCACCCCTCCACTTT CASGTVPNSPLHF
TRBJ1-2 TRBV23-1 - TRBD1 TGCGCCAGCAGTCAATTAAGGAGACAGGGACCTTTGGGCTACACCTTC CASSQLRRQGPLGYTF
TRBJ2-7 TRBV21-1 - - TGTGCCAGCATTATAGCAGAGGCCGCCTACGAGCAGTACTTC CASIIAEAAYEQYF
TRBJ2-7 TRBV10-3 - TRBD1 TGTGCCATCAGGACAGGGGAAACCTACGAGCAGTACTTC CAIRTGETYEQYF
TRBJ1-1 TRBV6-5 - - TGTGCCACCCAACTTCAGGGGCAAGCTTTCTTT CATQLQGQAFF
TRBJ2-3 TRBV3-1/TRBV3-2 - - TGTGCCAGCAGTCTCTCCGACAACCGGGGAGGTGGGCAGTATTTT CASSLSDNRGGGQYF
TRBJ2-5 TRBV5-1 - TRBD2 TGCGCCAGCAGCTTCGTGACTAGCGGGGGTAAAGAGACCCAGTACTTC CASSFVTSGGKETQYF
TRBJ1-1 TRBV7-5 - - TGTGCCAGAAGGGCCACTTGGGAGTGGTCCACTGAAGCTTTCTTT CARRATWEWSTEAFF
TRBJ1-3 TRBV10-1 - - TGCGCCAGCAGCGACAGGAGATCTGGAAACACCATATATTTT CASSDRRSGNTIYF
TRBJ1-2 TRBV27 - TRBD1 TGTGCCAGCAGTAATACGGGACAGCACTATGGCTACACCTTC CASSNTGQHYGYTF
TRBJ2-1 TRBV9 - - TGTGCCAGCAGCGCTCGAGGGGGTTACAATGAGCAGTTCTTC CASSARGGYNEQFF
TRBJ1-1 TRBV28 - - TGTGCCAGCAGCCGGACGGGACACCTTGAAGCTTTCTTT CASSRTGHLEAFF
TRBJ2-7 TRBV7-9 - - TGTGCCATCGAACAGATCTCCTACGAGCAGTACTTC CAIEQISYEQYF
TRBJ2-5 TRBV5-1 - TRBD1 TGCGCCAGCAGCTCGACCCCCCAGGGGGAAGAGACCCAGTACTTC CASSSTPQGEETQYF